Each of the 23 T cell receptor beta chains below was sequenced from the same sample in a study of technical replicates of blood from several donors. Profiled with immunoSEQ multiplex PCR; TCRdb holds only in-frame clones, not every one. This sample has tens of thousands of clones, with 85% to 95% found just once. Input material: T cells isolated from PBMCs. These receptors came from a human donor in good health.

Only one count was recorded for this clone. The CDR3 DNA is TGTGCCAGCAGCTCGAATTCGGGTATCTATGGCTACACCTTC. It is translated as CASSSNSGIYGYTF. The rearrangement uses TRBV7-9 and TRBJ1-2; D not resolved. V was pared by 4 bases and J by 4 bases, with 13 bases between. The CDR3 totals 14 residues. From germline, CDR1 is SEHNR and CDR2 FQNEAQ (reference sequence). Drawing the rest from reference TRBV7-9 and TRBJ1-2, the complete variable domain is DTGVSQNPRHKITKRGQNVTFRCDPISEHNRLYWYRQTLGQGPEFLTYFQNEAQLEKSRLLSDRFSAERPKGSFSTLEIQRTEQGDSAMYLCASSSNSGIYGYTFGSGTRLTVV.

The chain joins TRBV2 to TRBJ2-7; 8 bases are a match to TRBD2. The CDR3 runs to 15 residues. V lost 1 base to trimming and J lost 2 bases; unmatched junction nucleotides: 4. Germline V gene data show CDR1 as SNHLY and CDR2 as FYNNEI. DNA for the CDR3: TGTGCCAGCAGTGAAGATGCGGGGGGACCCTACGAGCAGTACTTC. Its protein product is CASSEDAGGPYEQYF.

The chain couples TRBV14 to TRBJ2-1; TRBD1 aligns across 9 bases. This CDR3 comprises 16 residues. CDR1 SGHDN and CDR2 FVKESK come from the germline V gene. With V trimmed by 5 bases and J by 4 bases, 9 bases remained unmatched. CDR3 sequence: CASSAPGTGFYNEQFF. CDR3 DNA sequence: TGTGCCAGCAGCGCTCCCGGGACAGGGTTTTACAATGAGCAGTTCTTC.

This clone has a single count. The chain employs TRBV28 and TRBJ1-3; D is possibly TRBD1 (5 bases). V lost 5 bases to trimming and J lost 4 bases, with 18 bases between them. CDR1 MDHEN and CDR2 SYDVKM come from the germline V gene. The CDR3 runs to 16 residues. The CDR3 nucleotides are TGTGCCAGCAGTCCGTACGGACAAGCCAGGGGAAACACCATATATTTT. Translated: CASSPYGQARGNTIYF.

CDR3 in DNA: TGCGCCAGCAGTAAAACAGGGTTTGGCTACGAGCAGTACTTC. Its protein is CASSKTGFGYEQYF. The rearrangement joins TRBV10-1 to TRBJ2-7, with D maybe TRBD1 (6 bases). Trimming cost V 5 bases and J 3 bases, with 14 bases left between them. Germline CDR1 and CDR2: WNHNN and SYGVQD (reference sequence). The CDR3 length is 14 residues.

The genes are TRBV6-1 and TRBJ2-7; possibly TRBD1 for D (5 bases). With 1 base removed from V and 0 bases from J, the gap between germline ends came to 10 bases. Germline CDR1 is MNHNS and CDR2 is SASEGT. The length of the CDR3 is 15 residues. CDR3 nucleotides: TGTGCCAGCAGTGAAGGGGGCGCAGTCTCCTACGAGCAGTACTTC. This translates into CASSEGGAVSYEQYF.

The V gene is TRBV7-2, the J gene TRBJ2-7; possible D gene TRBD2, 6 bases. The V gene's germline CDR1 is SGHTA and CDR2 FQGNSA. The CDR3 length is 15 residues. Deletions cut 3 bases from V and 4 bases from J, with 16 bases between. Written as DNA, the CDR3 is TGTGCCAGCAGCTTTCGGGGTACTAGCTTTTACGAGCAGTACTTC. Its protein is CASSFRGTSFYEQYF.

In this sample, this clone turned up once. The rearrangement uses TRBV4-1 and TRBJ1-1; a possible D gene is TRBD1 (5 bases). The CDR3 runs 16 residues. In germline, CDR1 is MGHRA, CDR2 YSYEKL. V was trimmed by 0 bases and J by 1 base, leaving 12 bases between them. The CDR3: CASSQDGGTANTEAFF. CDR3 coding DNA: TGCGCCAGCAGCCAAGATGGAGGGACGGCGAACACTGAAGCTTTCTTT.

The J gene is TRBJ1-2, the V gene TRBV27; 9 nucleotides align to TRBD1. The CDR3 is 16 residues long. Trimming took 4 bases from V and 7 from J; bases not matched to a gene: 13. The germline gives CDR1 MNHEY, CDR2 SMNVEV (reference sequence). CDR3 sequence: CASSSGQGRRAGGYTF. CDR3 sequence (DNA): TGTGCCAGCAGTTCGGGACAGGGTAGAAGAGCGGGTGGCTACACCTTC.

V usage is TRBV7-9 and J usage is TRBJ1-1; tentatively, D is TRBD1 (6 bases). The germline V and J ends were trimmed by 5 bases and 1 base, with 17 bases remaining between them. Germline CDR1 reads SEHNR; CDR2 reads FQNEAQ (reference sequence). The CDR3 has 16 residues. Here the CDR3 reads CASSRRGGLANTEAFF. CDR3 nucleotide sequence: TGTGCCAGCAGCCGCCGGGGGGGCCTCGCGAACACTGAAGCTTTCTTT.

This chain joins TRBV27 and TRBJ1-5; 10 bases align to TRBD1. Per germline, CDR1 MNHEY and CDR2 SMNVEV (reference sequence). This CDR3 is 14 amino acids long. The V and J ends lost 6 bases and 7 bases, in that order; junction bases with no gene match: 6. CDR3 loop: CASRLTGGEQPQHF. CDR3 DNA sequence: TGTGCCAGCAGGTTGACAGGGGGCGAACAGCCCCAGCATTTT.

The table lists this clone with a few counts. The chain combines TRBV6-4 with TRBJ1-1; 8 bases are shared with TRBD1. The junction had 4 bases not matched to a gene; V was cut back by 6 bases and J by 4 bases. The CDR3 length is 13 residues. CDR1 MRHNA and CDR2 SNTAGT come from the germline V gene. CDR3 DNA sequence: TGTGCCAGCAGCGAACAGGGGGGCACTGAAGCTTTCTTT. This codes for CASSEQGGTEAFF.

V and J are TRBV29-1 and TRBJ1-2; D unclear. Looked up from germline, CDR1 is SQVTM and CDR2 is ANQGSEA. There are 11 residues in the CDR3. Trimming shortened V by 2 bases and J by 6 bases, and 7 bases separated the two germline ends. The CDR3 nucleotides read TGCAGCGTTGAAACCGGGGATGGCTACACCTTC. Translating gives CSVETGDGYTF.

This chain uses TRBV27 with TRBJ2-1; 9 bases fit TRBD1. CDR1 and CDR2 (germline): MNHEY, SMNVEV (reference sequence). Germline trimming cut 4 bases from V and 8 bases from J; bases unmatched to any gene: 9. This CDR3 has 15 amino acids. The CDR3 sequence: CASSSGTGSPYEQFF. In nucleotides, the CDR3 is TGTGCCAGCAGTTCCGGGACAGGGTCGCCATATGAGCAGTTCTTC.

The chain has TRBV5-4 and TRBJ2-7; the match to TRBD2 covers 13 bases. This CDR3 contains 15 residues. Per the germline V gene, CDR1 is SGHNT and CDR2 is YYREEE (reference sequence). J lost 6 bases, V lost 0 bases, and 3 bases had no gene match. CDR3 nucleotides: TGTGCCAGCAGCTTGGAACTAGCGGGGGGGGGCGAGCAGTACTTC. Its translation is CASSLELAGGGEQYF. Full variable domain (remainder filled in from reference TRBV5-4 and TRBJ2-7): ETGVTQSPTHLIKTRGQQVTLRCSSQSGHNTVSWYQQALGQGPQFIFQYYREEENGRGNFPPRFSGLQFPNYSSELNVNALELDDSALYLCASSLELAGGGEQYFGPGTRLTVT.

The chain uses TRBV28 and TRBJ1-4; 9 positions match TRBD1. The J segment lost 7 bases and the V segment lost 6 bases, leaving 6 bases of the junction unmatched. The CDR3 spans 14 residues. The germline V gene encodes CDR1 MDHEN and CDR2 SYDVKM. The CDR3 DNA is TGTGCCAGCAGGGAGACAGGGGGGGGTGAAAAACTGTTTTTT. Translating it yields CASRETGGGEKLFF.

The CDR3 here is CASSQDNLISYEQYF. CDR3 DNA: TGTGCCAGCAGTCAGGACAACCTGATCTCCTACGAGCAGTACTTC. The J gene is TRBJ2-7, the V gene TRBV6-5, with D possibly TRBD1 on 5 matching bases. CDR1 MNHEY and CDR2 SVGAGI come from the germline V gene. The V end lost 5 bases, the J end lost 0 bases, and 14 bases lay between the germline ends. The CDR3 contains 15 residues.

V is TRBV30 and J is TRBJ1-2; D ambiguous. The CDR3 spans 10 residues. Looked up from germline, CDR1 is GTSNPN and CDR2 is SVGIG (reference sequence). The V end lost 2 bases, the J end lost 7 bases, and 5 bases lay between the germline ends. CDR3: CAWSMSGYTF. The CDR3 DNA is TGTGCCTGGAGTATGAGTGGCTACACCTTC.

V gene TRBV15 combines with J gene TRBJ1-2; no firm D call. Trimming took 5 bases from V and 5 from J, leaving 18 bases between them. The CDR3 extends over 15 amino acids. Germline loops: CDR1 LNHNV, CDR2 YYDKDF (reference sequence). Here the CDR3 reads CATSPERHLKYGYTF. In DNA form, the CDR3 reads TGTGCCACCAGCCCAGAAAGACATCTTAAATATGGCTACACCTTC.

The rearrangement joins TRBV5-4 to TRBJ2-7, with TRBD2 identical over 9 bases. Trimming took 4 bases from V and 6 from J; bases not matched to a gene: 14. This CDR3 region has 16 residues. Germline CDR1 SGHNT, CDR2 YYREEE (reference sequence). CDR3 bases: TGTGCCAGCAGCCCATTGGGGGGTAGCGGGAGCACCGAGCAGTACTTC. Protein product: CASSPLGGSGSTEQYF.

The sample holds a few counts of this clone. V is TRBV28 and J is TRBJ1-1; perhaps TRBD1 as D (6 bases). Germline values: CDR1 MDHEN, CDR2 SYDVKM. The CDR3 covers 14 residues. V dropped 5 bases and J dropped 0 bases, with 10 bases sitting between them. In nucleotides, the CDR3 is TGTGCCAGCAGTCATGGACAGTTGAACACTGAAGCTTTCTTT. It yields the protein CASSHGQLNTEAFF.

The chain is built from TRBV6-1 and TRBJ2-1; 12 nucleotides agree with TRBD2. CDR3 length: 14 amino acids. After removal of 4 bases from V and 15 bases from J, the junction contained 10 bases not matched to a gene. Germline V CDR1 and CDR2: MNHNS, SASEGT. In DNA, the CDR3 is TGTGCCAGCAGTGGAACACTAGCGGGAGGTCTACGGTTCTTC. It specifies CASSGTLAGGLRFF.

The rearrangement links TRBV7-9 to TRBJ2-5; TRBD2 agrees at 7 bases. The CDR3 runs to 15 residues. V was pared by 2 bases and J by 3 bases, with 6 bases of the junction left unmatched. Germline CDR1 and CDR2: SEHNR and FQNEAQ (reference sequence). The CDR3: CASSLHRGGEETQYF. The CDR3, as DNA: TGTGCCAGCAGCTTACATCGGGGAGGGGAAGAGACCCAGTACTTC.